Presented here are 22 T cell receptor beta chains from one specimen sequenced in a study of cytotoxic CD8 clonotypes in ibrutinib-treated CLL. The table came from immunoSEQ multiplex PCR; TCRdb's copy has only in-frame clones and leaves some out. This sample yields some 150,000 clones, of which more than 75% are seen a single time; 7.6% belongs to the top ten. Source: PBMCs, taken after 36 months of ibrutinib treatment. The receptors here all came from a human donor with chronic lymphocytic leukemia.

V gene TRBV30 combines with J gene TRBJ2-3; maybe TRBD2 (7 bases). The CDR3 extends over 12 amino acids. V lost 6 bases, J lost 4 bases, and 11 bases lay in between. Germline V gene data show CDR1 as GTSNPN and CDR2 as SVGIG (reference sequence). The DNA of the CDR3 is TGTGCCTGCTCGGGGGGCGCAGATACGCAGTATTTT. Protein product: CACSGGADTQYF.

The rearrangement links TRBV28 to TRBJ2-7; TRBD2 is a possible D gene (6 bases). This CDR3 contains 14 residues. The V gene's germline CDR1 is MDHEN and CDR2 SYDVKM. Trimming took 5 bases from V and 2 from J, leaving 13 bases between them. DNA of the CDR3: TGTGCCAGCAGTCCCCCGGGACTTACCTACGAGCAGTACTTC. Protein sequence: CASSPPGLTYEQYF.

This clone was recorded a few times. The gene calls are TRBV27 and TRBJ1-6; D unclear. The V end lost 3 bases, the J end lost 10 bases, and 16 bases lay between the germline ends. The CDR3 consists of 15 residues. Germline V gene data show CDR1 as MNHEY and CDR2 as SMNVEV (reference sequence). CDR3 nucleotides: TGTGCCAGCAGTTTCGGGCGGGGTTGGGAATCACCCCTCCACTTT. As protein: CASSFGRGWESPLHF.

The rearrangement links TRBV18 to TRBJ1-5, with unresolved D. The CDR3 covers 16 residues. Germline CDR1 is KGHSH and CDR2 is LQKENI. V lost 2 bases to trimming and J lost 2 bases, with 13 bases between them. Here the CDR3 reads CASSPRADVRNQPQHF. The CDR3, as DNA: TGTGCCAGCTCACCAAGGGCGGATGTCCGCAATCAGCCCCAGCATTTT.

The V gene is TRBV6-5, the J gene TRBJ1-1, with D possibly TRBD1 on 5 matching bases. Trimming left V 4 bases short and J 2 bases short, with 11 bases between. The CDR3 is made up of 14 amino acids. The germline CDR1 and CDR2 sequences are MNHEY and SVGAGI. The CDR3 region has the DNA TGTGCCAGCAGTTTAGTAGACAGCAACACTGAAGCTTTCTTT. It specifies CASSLVDSNTEAFF.

The V gene is TRBV7-6, the J gene TRBJ2-7; D uncertain. This CDR3 is 14 amino acids long. Germline CDR1 is SGHVS and CDR2 is FNYEAQ. V was clipped by 0 bases and J by 5 bases, with 11 bases between them. The CDR3 nucleotides read TGTGCCAGCAGCTTAGCAGGGCAAGGCCACGAGCAGTACTTC. Amino acids: CASSLAGQGHEQYF.

The chain is built from TRBV5-1 and TRBJ2-3, with 7 nucleotides matching TRBD2. CDR3 length equals 13 residues. V shed 9 bases and J 1 base; nucleotides not matched to a gene: 5. Germline CDR1 is SGHRS and CDR2 is YFSETQ. The CDR3 DNA reads TGCGCCACCGGGGGGTTGGGCACAGATACGCAGTATTTT. Encoded protein: CATGGLGTDTQYF.

CDR3 protein: CASRAGQENTEAFF. The DNA of the CDR3 is TGTGCCAGTCGTGCGGGACAGGAGAACACTGAAGCTTTCTTT. The chain uses TRBV19 and TRBJ1-1, with 8 positions matching TRBD1. CDR1 is LNHDA, CDR2 SQIVND, per germline (reference sequence). This CDR3 has 14 residues. The trim removed 8 bases at V and 1 base at J, leaving 6 bases unmatched.

The rearrangement links TRBV5-4 to TRBJ2-3; 10 bases line up with TRBD2. V was pared by 4 bases and J by 0 bases, with 5 bases of the junction left unmatched. This CDR3 has 16 amino acids. Germline V gene lookup returns CDR1 SGHNT and CDR2 YYREEE (reference sequence). The CDR3 sequence: CASSPKLAGSTDTQYF. The CDR3 nucleotides read TGTGCCAGCAGCCCGAAACTAGCGGGGAGCACAGATACGCAGTATTTT.

V gene TRBV5-4 combines with J gene TRBJ2-7, with D perhaps matching TRBD1 or TRBD2 (5 bases each). The CDR3 runs to 17 residues. With 0 bases removed from V and 1 base from J, the gap between germline ends came to 17 bases. Germline assignment: CDR1 SGHNT and CDR2 YYREEE (reference sequence). CDR3 amino acids: CASSLAGAGRPSYEQYF. The CDR3 bases are TGTGCCAGCAGCTTGGCCGGGGCAGGGCGTCCTTCCTACGAGCAGTACTTC.

The chain recombines TRBV28 with TRBJ2-2, with 9 bases aligning to TRBD1. V trimming: 7 bases; J trimming: 7 bases; junction bases outside the gene matches: 13. This CDR3 is 16 amino acids long. In germline, CDR1 is MDHEN, CDR2 SYDVKM. As DNA, the CDR3 is TGTGCCAGCACCCCTGCCGGGACAGGGAGGGTCGGGGAGCTGTTTTTT. It encodes CASTPAGTGRVGELFF.

The chain links TRBV4-1 to TRBJ2-5; 8 bases match TRBD2. The CDR3 length is 18 residues. In germline, CDR1 is MGHRA, CDR2 YSYEKL. The trim removed 4 bases at V and 4 bases at J, leaving 17 bases unmatched. The CDR3 spells CASSPHLDGRGLVETQYF. CDR3 bases: TGCGCCAGCAGCCCCCATCTTGACGGGCGGGGACTAGTAGAGACCCAGTACTTC.

The chain uses TRBV10-1 and TRBJ2-7, with D possibly matching TRBD1 (6 bases). Germline lookup yields CDR1 WNHNN and CDR2 SYGVQD (reference sequence). Trimming pared 0 bases from V and 5 bases from J, leaving 17 bases between. The CDR3 covers 16 residues. The CDR3, as DNA: TGCGCCAGCAGTGAGTCGGCTACAGGGTTGGTACACGAGCAGTACTTC. This gives the protein CASSESATGLVHEQYF.

The V call is TRBV10-3, the J call TRBJ1-3; TRBD1 agrees at 10 bases. The germline V gene encodes CDR1 ENHRY and CDR2 SYGVKD. The CDR3 has 15 residues. Trimming at V came to 5 bases and at J to 3 bases, leaving 4 bases not matched to a gene. The CDR3 region has the DNA TGTGCCATCAGTACGGGACAGGGGTATGGAAACACCATATATTTT. Protein sequence: CAISTGQGYGNTIYF.

The chain carries TRBV5-1 and TRBJ2-3; 11 nucleotides align to TRBD2. Germline CDR1 and CDR2: SGHRS and YFSETQ. CDR3 length: 19 residues. The junction had 15 bases not matched to a gene; V was cut back by 4 bases and J by 2 bases. The CDR3 bases are TGCGCCAGCAGCGCCGGACTAGCGGGCACATTCCGGTTCACAGATACGCAGTATTTT. Translated, it gives CASSAGLAGTFRFTDTQYF.

This chain links TRBV10-3 with TRBJ1-4; D gene uncertain. The CDR3 extends over 13 amino acids. Germline CDR1 and CDR2: ENHRY and SYGVKD. Trimming took off 6 bases at V and 10 bases at J, with 15 bases between the two ends. CDR3: CAISSSIPGKLFF. CDR3 sequence (DNA): TGTGCCATCAGCTCTAGTATCCCGGGAAAACTGTTTTTT.

The rearrangement joins TRBV5-1 to TRBJ2-3; tentative D call: TRBD1 (6 bases). The CDR3 contains 14 residues. CDR1 and CDR2 (germline): SGHRS, YFSETQ. Trimming left V 7 bases short and J 4 bases short, with 16 bases between. The CDR3: CASGYLGQPDTQYF. DNA for the CDR3: TGCGCCAGCGGATATCTAGGACAGCCAGATACGCAGTATTTT.

The CDR3, as DNA: TGTGCCATCAGTGACGCAGGGTGGAACACTGAAGCTTTCTTT. This translates into CAISDAGWNTEAFF. V is TRBV10-3 and J is TRBJ1-1; tentative D call: TRBD1 (5 bases). The CDR3 totals 14 residues. The germline V and J ends were trimmed by 3 bases and 1 base, with 9 bases remaining between them. The V gene's germline CDR1 is ENHRY and CDR2 SYGVKD.

The chain employs TRBV2 and TRBJ1-2; D call uncertain. The CDR3 has 13 amino acids. V was cut by 1 base and J by 5 bases, with 8 bases left in between. Germline values: CDR1 SNHLY, CDR2 FYNNEI. CDR3 coding DNA: TGTGCCAGCAGTGAAGGGCAGCAGTATGGCTACACCTTC. As protein: CASSEGQQYGYTF.

The gene calls are TRBV5-5 and TRBJ2-2; 10 nucleotides line up with TRBD2. CDR1 is SGHKS, CDR2 YYEKEE, per germline (reference sequence). This CDR3 has 16 residues. V shed 2 bases, J shed 3 bases, and the junction held 4 bases outside the gene matches. CDR3: CASSFSSGGYTGELFF. In DNA form, the CDR3 reads TGTGCCAGCAGCTTCTCTAGCGGGGGATACACCGGGGAGCTGTTTTTT.

The chain joins TRBV27 to TRBJ2-2; D not resolved. Germline V gene lookup returns CDR1 MNHEY and CDR2 SMNVEV (reference sequence). The CDR3 sequence is 15 residues long. V shed 4 bases and J shed 0 bases, with 9 bases lying between them. CDR3 sequence reads: CASSWARTNTGELFF. CDR3 nucleotides: TGTGCCAGCAGTTGGGCCAGAACGAACACCGGGGAGCTGTTTTTT.

This chain uses TRBV5-5 with TRBJ1-2; the match to TRBD1 covers 10 bases. This CDR3 is 19 amino acids long. The junction had 16 bases not matched to a gene; V was cut back by 0 bases and J by 5 bases. CDR1 and CDR2 (germline): SGHKS, YYEKEE (reference sequence). The chain's CDR3 is CASSLVGLTMGQGLYGYTF. CDR3 in DNA: TGTGCCAGCAGCTTGGTGGGGTTGACGATGGGACAGGGGCTTTATGGCTACACCTTC.